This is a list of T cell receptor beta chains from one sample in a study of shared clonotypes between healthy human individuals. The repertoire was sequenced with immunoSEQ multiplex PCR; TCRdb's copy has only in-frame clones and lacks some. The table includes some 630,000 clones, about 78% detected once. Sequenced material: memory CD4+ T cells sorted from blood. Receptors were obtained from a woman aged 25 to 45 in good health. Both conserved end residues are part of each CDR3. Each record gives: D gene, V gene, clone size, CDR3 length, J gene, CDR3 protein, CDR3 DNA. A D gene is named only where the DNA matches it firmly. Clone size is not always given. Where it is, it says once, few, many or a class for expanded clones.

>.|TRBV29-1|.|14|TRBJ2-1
CSVAFSALYNEQFF
TGCAGCGTTGCGTTCTCGGCCCTTTACAATGAGCAGTTCTTC
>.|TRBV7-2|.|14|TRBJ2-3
CASSLQGSTDTQYF
TGTGCCAGCAGCCTCCAGGGTAGCACAGATACGCAGTATTTT
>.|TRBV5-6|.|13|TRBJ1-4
CASSLYTNEKLFF
TGTGCCAGCAGCCTCTACACTAATGAAAAACTGTTTTTT
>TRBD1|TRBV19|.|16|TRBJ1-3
CASSADRGRAGNTIYF
TGTGCCAGTAGTGCCGACAGGGGACGGGCTGGAAACACCATATATTTT
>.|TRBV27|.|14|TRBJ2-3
CASSVLASTDTQYF
TGTGCCAGCAGCGTTCTAGCTAGCACAGATACGCAGTATTTT
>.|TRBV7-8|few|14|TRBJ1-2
CASSLPTGNYGYTF
TGTGCCAGCAGCTTACCTACCGGTAACTATGGCTACACCTTC
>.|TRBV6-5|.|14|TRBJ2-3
CASSKMYSTDTQYF
TGTGCCAGCTCCAAAATGTATAGCACAGATACGCAGTATTTT
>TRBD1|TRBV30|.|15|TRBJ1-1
CAWSVPDRGNTEAFF
TGTGCCTGGAGTGTACCGGACAGGGGGAACACTGAAGCTTTCTTT
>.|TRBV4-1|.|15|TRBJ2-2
CASSPGPGRTGELFF
TGCGCCAGCAGCCCCGGACCAGGAAGGACCGGGGAGCTGTTTTTT
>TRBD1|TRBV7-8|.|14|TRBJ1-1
CASSLRGPNTEAFF
TGTGCCAGCTCCCTTAGGGGGCCCAACACTGAAGCTTTCTTT
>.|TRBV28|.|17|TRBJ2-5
CASRSYRGGGPRGTQYF
TGTGCCAGCAGATCATACCGAGGGGGGGGGCCCCGTGGGACCCAGTACTTC
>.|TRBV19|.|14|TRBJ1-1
CASSIMGLGTEAFF
TGTGCCAGTAGTATCATGGGGCTAGGCACTGAAGCTTTCTTT
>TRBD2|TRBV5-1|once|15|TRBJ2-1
CASSIPSGSGNEQFF
TGCGCCAGCAGCATCCCTAGCGGGAGTGGCAATGAGCAGTTCTTC
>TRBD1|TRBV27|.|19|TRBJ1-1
CASSLLVLRGQGPHSEAFF
TGTGCCAGCAGTTTACTAGTCCTTAGAGGACAGGGCCCTCATAGTGAAGCTTTCTTT
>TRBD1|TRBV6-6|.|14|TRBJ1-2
CASSSGTGVYGYTF
TGTGCCAGCAGCTCAGGGACAGGGGTCTATGGCTACACCTTC
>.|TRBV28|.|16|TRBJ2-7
CASIPGGQRASYEQYF
TGTGCCAGCATTCCCGGGGGGCAGAGGGCCTCCTACGAGCAGTACTTC
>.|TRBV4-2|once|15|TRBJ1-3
CASSPAGGTGNTIYF
TGTGCCAGCAGCCCGGCTGGGGGTACCGGAAACACCATATATTTT
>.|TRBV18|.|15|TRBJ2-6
CASSRTGSGANVLTF
TGTGCCAGCTCCCGAACAGGCTCTGGGGCCAACGTCCTGACTTTC
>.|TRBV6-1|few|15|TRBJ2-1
CASKTGANSYNEQFF
TGTGCCAGCAAGACGGGGGCAAACTCCTACAATGAGCAGTTCTTC
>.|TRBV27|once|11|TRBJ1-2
CASSLPYGYTF
TGTGCCAGCAGCCTTCCCTATGGCTACACCTTC
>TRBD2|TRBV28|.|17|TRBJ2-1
CASSPQTSGISYGEQFF
TGTGCCAGCAGTCCCCAGACTAGCGGGATTTCTTATGGTGAGCAGTTCTTC
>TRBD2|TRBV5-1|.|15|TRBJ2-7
CASSLATSGRREQYF
TGCGCCAGCAGCTTGGCGACTAGCGGGAGACGGGAGCAGTACTTC
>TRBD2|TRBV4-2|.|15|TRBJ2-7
CASSQETSGSYEQYF
TGTGCCAGCAGCCAAGAGACTAGCGGCTCCTACGAGCAGTACTTC